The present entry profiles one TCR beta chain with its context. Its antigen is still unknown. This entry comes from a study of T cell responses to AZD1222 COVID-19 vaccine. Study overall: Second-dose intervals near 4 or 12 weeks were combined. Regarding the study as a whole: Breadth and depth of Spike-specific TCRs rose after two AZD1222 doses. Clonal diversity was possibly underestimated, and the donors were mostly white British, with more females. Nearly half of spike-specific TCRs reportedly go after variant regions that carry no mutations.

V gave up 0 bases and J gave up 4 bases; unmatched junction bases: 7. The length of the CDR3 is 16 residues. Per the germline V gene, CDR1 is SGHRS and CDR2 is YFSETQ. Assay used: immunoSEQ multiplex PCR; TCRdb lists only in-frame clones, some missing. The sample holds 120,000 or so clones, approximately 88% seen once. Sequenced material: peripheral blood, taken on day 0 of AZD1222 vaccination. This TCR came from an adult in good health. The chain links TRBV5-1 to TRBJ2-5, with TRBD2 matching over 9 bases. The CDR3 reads CASSLAAAGGLETQYF. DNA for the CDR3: TGCGCCAGCAGCTTGGCCGCAGCGGGGGGTTTAGAGACCCAGTACTTC.